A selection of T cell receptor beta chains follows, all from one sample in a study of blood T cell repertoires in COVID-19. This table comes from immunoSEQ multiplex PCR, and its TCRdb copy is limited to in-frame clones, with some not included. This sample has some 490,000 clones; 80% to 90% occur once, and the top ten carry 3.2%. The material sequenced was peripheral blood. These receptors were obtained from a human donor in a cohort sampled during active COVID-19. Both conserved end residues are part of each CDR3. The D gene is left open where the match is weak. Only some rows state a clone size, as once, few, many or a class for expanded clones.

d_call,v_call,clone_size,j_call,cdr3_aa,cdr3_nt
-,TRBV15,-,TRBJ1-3,CATSTAGNTIYF,TGTGCCACCAGCACTGCTGGAAACACCATATATTTT
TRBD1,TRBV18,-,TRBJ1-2,CASSPGQNNYGYTF,TGTGCCAGCTCGCCGGGACAGAACAACTATGGCTACACCTTC
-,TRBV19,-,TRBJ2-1,CASSIVQGSYNEQFF,TGTGCCAGTAGTATCGTGCAGGGTAGCTACAATGAGCAGTTCTTC
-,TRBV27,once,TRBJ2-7,CASSPQRGPYEQYF,TGTGCCAGCAGTCCCCAAAGGGGCCCCTACGAGCAGTACTTC
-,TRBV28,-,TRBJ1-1,CATQQNTEAFF,TGTGCCACCCAACAAAACACTGAAGCTTTCTTT
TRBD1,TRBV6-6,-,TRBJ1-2,CASGTGYGYTF,TGTGCCAGCGGGACAGGCTATGGCTACACCTTC
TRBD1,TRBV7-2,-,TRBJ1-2,CASSLTGDYGYTF,TGTGCCAGCAGCTTGACAGGGGACTATGGCTACACCTTC
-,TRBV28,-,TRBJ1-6,CASSISGSPLHF,TGTGCCAGCAGCATTTCGGGATCACCCCTCCACTTT
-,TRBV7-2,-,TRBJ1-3,CASSLETGSGNTIYF,TGTGCCAGCAGCTTAGAGACAGGCTCTGGAAACACCATATATTTT
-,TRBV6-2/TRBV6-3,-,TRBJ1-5,CASSYPGAGNQPQHF,TGTGCCAGCAGTTACCCAGGGGCAGGCAATCAGCCCCAGCATTTT
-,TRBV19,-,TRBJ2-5,CASSIGRGLETQYF,TGTGCCAGTAGTATAGGAAGGGGGTTGGAGACCCAGTACTTC
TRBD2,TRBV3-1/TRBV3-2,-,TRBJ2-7,CASSRSGSAYEQYF,TGTGCCAGCAGCCGTAGCGGGAGTGCCTACGAGCAGTACTTC
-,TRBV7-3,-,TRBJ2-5,CASSEPEGAQYF,TGTGCCAGCAGTGAGCCCGAAGGGGCCCAGTACTTC